These 18 T cell receptor beta chains were sequenced from one sample in a study of human T cells and chemical hapten exposure. Indicated time point: patch test 1, 2 weeks after DPC sensitization. Treatment described: therapeutic diphenylcyclopropenone sensitization with weekly scalp DPC. TCRdb re-called the RACE reads with MiXCR, one entry per CDR3 protein. The sample contains around 75,000 distinct CDR3 sequences, 10% to 15% of which appear only once. The source was whole blood, collected in connection with sensitization to the hapten diphenylcyclopropenone (DPC). The receptors stem from a woman aged 55-70 years with alopecia areata. Some clones in this sample may be carry-over from other donors' samples.

This clonotype was recorded many times. This chain joins TRBV7-6 and TRBJ2-2; D unclear. The germline V gene has CDR1 SGHVS and CDR2 FNYEAQ. CDR3 length: 12 residues. V was pared by 1 base and J by 7 bases, with 4 bases between. The CDR3 nucleotides read TGTGCCAGCAGCTTAGGTCACGGGGAGCTGTTTTTT. Translated: CASSLGHGELFF.

This clonotype was picked up many times. The V and J genes are TRBV10-2 and TRBJ1-1; D is unclear. The germline V and J ends were trimmed by 3 bases and 5 bases, with 19 bases remaining between them. The V gene's germline CDR1 is WSHSY and CDR2 SAAADI. The CDR3 contains 16 residues. CDR3 DNA sequence: TGCGCCAGCAGTGAAGGTAGGAGCCGGACGGGAACTGAAGCTTTCTTT. It encodes CASSEGRSRTGTEAFF.

The genes are TRBV11-3 and TRBJ2-6; D possibly matches TRBD1 or TRBD2 (5 bases each). Germline V gene sequence: CDR1 SGHNT, CDR2 YENEEA. The CDR3 extends over 15 amino acids. V lost 4 bases and J lost 0, with 7 bases in between. The CDR3: CASSSGTSGANVLTF. CDR3 sequence (DNA): TGTGCCAGCAGCTCCGGGACCTCTGGGGCCAACGTCCTGACTTTC.

The chain links TRBV4-2 to TRBJ1-3, with TRBD1 matching 10 bases. The CDR3 runs 16 residues. J lost 8 bases, V lost 4 bases, and 11 bases had no gene match. Germline-derived CDR1 and CDR2 are LGHNA and YNFKEQ. CDR3 protein: CASSPGQGPVADTIYF. Written as DNA, the CDR3 is TGTGCCAGCAGCCCGGGACAGGGGCCGGTCGCGGACACCATATATTTT.

In this sample, this clonotype turned up a few times. The J gene is TRBJ2-5, the V gene TRBV11-1; D uncertain. V was pared by 5 bases and J by 2 bases, with 9 bases between. The CDR3 is 13 amino acids. The germline V gene encodes CDR1 SGHAT and CDR2 FQDESV (reference sequence). In DNA form, the CDR3 reads TGTGCCAGCAGCATGCAGGAGCAAGAGACCCAGTACTTC. It translates to CASSMQEQETQYF. Full variable domain (outside the CDR3, taken from reference TRBV11-1 and TRBJ2-5): EAEVAQSPRYKITEKSQAVAFWCDPISGHATLYWYRQILGQGPELLVQFQDESVVDDSQLPKDRFSAERLKGVDSTLKIQPAELGDSAMYLCASSMQEQETQYFGPGTRLLVL.

Many counts were recorded for this clonotype. J is TRBJ2-1 and V is TRBV5-1, with D possibly TRBD2 on 5 matching bases. V gave up 1 base and J gave up 4 bases, with 18 bases separating them. The CDR3 is 17 amino acids. Germline CDR1 SGHRS, CDR2 YFSETQ. This CDR3 reads CASSLIYRGPKYNEQFF. CDR3 DNA sequence: TGCGCCAGCAGCTTGATTTACCGCGGGCCTAAGTACAATGAGCAGTTCTTC.

This clonotype came up a few times. The gene calls are TRBV18 and TRBJ1-1; D is possibly TRBD1 (5 bases). CDR1 and CDR2 from the germline V gene are KGHSH and LQKENI. The CDR3 runs 13 residues. The ends were cut back, 6 bases at V and 1 base at J, with 9 bases in the middle. CDR3 nucleotide sequence: TGTGCCAGCTCCCAGGGACGGAACACTGAAGCTTTCTTT. It translates to CASSQGRNTEAFF. Drawing the rest from reference TRBV18 and TRBJ1-1, the complete variable domain is NAGVMQNPRHLVRRRGQEARLRCSPMKGHSHVYWYRQLPEEGLKFMVYLQKENIIDESGMPKERFSAEFPKEGPSILRIQQVVRGDSAAYFCASSQGRNTEAFFGQGTRLTVV.

This clonotype has more than one count but fewer than ten. The rearrangement uses TRBV7-2 and TRBJ1-5; D gene unclear. CDR3 length: 16 residues. Germline V gene sequence: CDR1 SGHTA, CDR2 FQGNSA. V lost 2 bases to trimming and J lost 0 bases, with 11 bases between them. DNA for the CDR3: TGTGCCAGCAGCTTAATCAAGACGGGTAGCAATCAGCCCCAGCATTTT. It yields the protein CASSLIKTGSNQPQHF.

The gene calls are TRBV20-1 and TRBJ2-7; TRBD1 or TRBD2 may be the D gene (5 bases each). CDR3 length equals 14 residues. Trimming took 5 bases from V and 4 from J, leaving 18 bases between them. Germline V CDR1 and CDR2: DFQATT, SNEGSKA (reference sequence). CDR3 region: CSAYPIRDGYEQYF. CDR3 sequence (DNA): TGCAGTGCTTATCCTATTCGGGACGGATACGAGCAGTACTTC.

The count of this clonotype is one. The rearrangement uses TRBV12-3 or TRBV12-4 and TRBJ2-7, with TRBD2 as a possible D gene (5 bases). Trimming shortened V by 3 bases and J by 3 bases, and 9 bases separated the two germline ends. The CDR3 consists of 13 residues. CDR3 loop: CASSFRDNYEQYF. CDR3 DNA sequence: TGTGCCAGCAGTTTCCGGGATAACTACGAGCAGTACTTC.

This clonotype has at least ten counts. The chain uses TRBV6-1 and TRBJ1-3; 10 bases line up with TRBD1. This CDR3 is built from 15 residues. CDR1 and CDR2 from the germline V gene are MNHNS and SASEGT. V trimming: 4 bases; J trimming: 2 bases; junction bases outside the gene matches: 2. DNA of the CDR3: TGTGCCAGCAGTGTTGACAGGGGGCCTGGAAACACCATATATTTT. Translating it yields CASSVDRGPGNTIYF.

This chain uses TRBV20-1 with TRBJ1-1; 9 bases agree with TRBD1. Trimming took 6 bases from V and 1 from J; bases not matched to a gene: 6. The germline gives CDR1 DFQATT, CDR2 SNEGSKA (reference sequence). CDR3 size: 14 residues. The chain's CDR3 is CSATQGARNTEAFF. DNA of the CDR3: TGCAGTGCCACACAGGGGGCTCGGAACACTGAAGCTTTCTTT.

This clonotype was observed a handful of times. The J gene is TRBJ2-3, the V gene TRBV6-2 or TRBV6-3; D gene unclear. CDR1 is MNHEY, CDR2 SVGEGT, per germline. The length of the CDR3 is 13 residues. V lost 8 bases and J 0 bases, leaving 9 bases between the germline ends. The CDR3 DNA sequence: TGTGCCAGCCGGGCTACTAGCACAGATACGCAGTATTTT. Translated, it gives CASRATSTDTQYF.

The rearrangement joins TRBV5-6 to TRBJ2-7; possibly TRBD1 for D (5 bases). The CDR3 sequence is 14 residues long. Germline CDR1 and CDR2: SGHDT and YYEEEE. With 5 bases removed from V and 1 base from J, the gap between germline ends came to 13 bases. The DNA for the CDR3 is TGTGCCAGCAGTAAACCCAGGGTTTCCTACGAGCAGTACTTC. This sequence encodes CASSKPRVSYEQYF.

This clonotype was detected many times. The V gene is TRBV10-3, the J gene TRBJ1-2; D gene ambiguous. V was pared by 6 bases and J by 2 bases, with 10 bases between. CDR3 length equals 13 residues. Germline V gene data show CDR1 as ENHRY and CDR2 as SYGVKD. This CDR3 is CAISPVGNYGYTF. The CDR3 nucleotides are TGTGCCATCAGCCCCGTCGGGAACTATGGCTACACCTTC.

The chain is built from TRBV20-1 and TRBJ2-3; TRBD1 or TRBD2 may be the D gene (5 bases each). The CDR3 extends over 14 amino acids. Per germline, CDR1 DFQATT and CDR2 SNEGSKA (reference sequence). The V gene lost 3 bases and the J gene lost 7 bases, with 17 bases spanning the gap. CDR3 bases: TGCAGTGCTAGTCGGGGCCTGGTACGGTATACGCAGTATTTT. Encoded protein: CSASRGLVRYTQYF.

This clonotype was seen a few times. The V gene is TRBV7-2, the J gene TRBJ2-7, with D hard to call. This CDR3 is built from 14 residues. Germline V gene data show CDR1 as SGHTA and CDR2 as FQGNSA. The V end lost 2 bases, the J end lost 2 bases, and 10 bases lay between the germline ends. The CDR3 bases are TGTGCCAGCAGCTTATTCGGCAACACCTACGAGCAGTACTTC. Amino acids: CASSLFGNTYEQYF.

This clonotype came up many times. Relative to the germline gene, one junction end is altered; a read error may explain this. The V and J genes are TRBV18 and TRBJ2-5; either TRBD1 or TRBD2 may fit D (5 bases each). CDR1 is KGHSH and CDR2 is LQKENI in the germline V gene. The CDR3 is made up of 14 amino acids. In DNA form, the CDR3 reads TGTGCCAGCGCACCTGGGGGTCTCCAAGAGACCCAGTACTTC. It yields the protein CASAPGGLQETQYF.